This TCR beta chain was identified in a study of beta chain features in type 1 diabetes. Study-wide findings and caveats: Sequencing from cDNA could over-represent high-TCR-expressing cells. PCR, the amplification step, might favor shorter templates, equally in patients and controls.

Isolated RNA was reverse transcribed in full, so expressed TCRB transcripts were sequenced. Some 3.6 million reads on average were seen across naive, central memory and regulatory T cell samples. Repertoires were generated with immunoSEQ multiplex PCR, while TCRdb's copy carries only in-frame clones and drops some. This sample has some 150,000 clones; less than 11% occur once, and the top ten carry roughly 1.3%. This clone appeared a few times. Its antigen is still unknown. Germline V gene sequence: CDR1 SGHTA, CDR2 FQGTGA. This CDR3 comprises 16 residues. Trimming cost V 6 bases and J 4 bases; bases outside gene matches: 11. Via the markers CD45RO/CCR7/CD25/CD127/CD95/CD27, stem cell-like memory, regulatory, central memory and naive CD4+ cells were sorted.

The sample was naive CD4+ T cells from blood. The rearrangement uses TRBV7-3 and TRBJ2-3; 9 nucleotides agree with TRBD1. The source of this sequence is a man aged 18 to 29 in good health. In nucleotides, the CDR3 is TGTGCCAGCAGTCCTCTAGGGACAGGGATCTCAGATACGCAGTATTTT. Its protein is CASSPLGTGISDTQYF.